The rows below give T cell receptor beta chains drawn from one sample of a study of T-cell reconstitution after alpha-beta-depleted transplantation in children. TCRdb re-derived calls from the PCR reads in MiXCR, one entry per CDR3 protein. The sample contains more than 120,000 distinct CDR3 sequences, about 8.8% of which appear only once. The specimen comprised PBMCs, mostly from graft donor cells, sampled 180 days after TCRalphabeta/CD19-depleted stem cell transplant. Receptors originate from a female patient aged 2-9 years who had a stem cell transplant for congenital amegakaryocytic thrombocytopenia, so the T cells may come from the graft donor. The CDR3 runs from the conserved cysteine through the conserved F or W. The D gene is left open where the match is weak. Clone size appears in some rows only: once, few, many, or a class for an expanded clone.

j_call v_call clone_size d_call cdr3_nt cdr3_aa
TRBJ1-2 TRBV10-3 many . TGTGCCATCAGCTTGGACAGTAACTATGGCTACACCTTC CAISLDSNYGYTF
TRBJ2-7 TRBV20-1 few TRBD1 TGCAGTGCCACCTACAGGGGGTCCTACGAGCAGTACTTC CSATYRGSYEQYF
TRBJ2-5 TRBV20-1 few TRBD2 TGCAGTGCAGCACGTGTAGCGGGAGTGGAGACCCAGTACTTC CSAARVAGVETQYF
TRBJ2-7 TRBV7-2 many . TGTGCCAGCAGCCTGGACAGCTCCTACGAGCAGTACTTC CASSLDSSYEQYF
TRBJ2-7 TRBV11-2 . . TGTGCCAGCAGCACCCTGACTAGTTCCTACGAGCAGTACTTC CASSTLTSSYEQYF
TRBJ2-2 TRBV5-4 once . TGTGCCAGCAGTAGGGACGCAGGGGCCGGGGAGCTGTTTTTT CASSRDAGAGELFF
TRBJ2-2 TRBV12-3/TRBV12-4 medium-sized . TGTGCCAGCGGGACGGCAGCCCGGAACACCGGGGAGCTGTTTTTT CASGTAARNTGELFF
TRBJ2-1 TRBV20-1 many TRBD2 TGCAGCGGGACTAGAGCGTACAATGAGCAGTTCTTC CSGTRAYNEQFF
TRBJ2-3 TRBV3-1 many . TGTGCCAGCAGCCACCCGTCGCGGACAGATACGCAGTATTTT CASSHPSRTDTQYF
TRBJ2-7 TRBV27 many . TGTGCCAGCAGTTTTGACGGGGGCAAGTCCTACGAGCAGTACTTC CASSFDGGKSYEQYF
TRBJ2-7 TRBV2 few TRBD1 TGTGCCAGCAGTCCCTCCCTCGGGACAGCCTACGAGCAGTACTTC CASSPSLGTAYEQYF
TRBJ2-2 TRBV2 few . TGTGCCAGCAGTGAAGCGCTTCTCGGAGGGGAGCTGTTTTTT CASSEALLGGELFF
TRBJ2-4 TRBV4-1 few . TGCGCCAGCAGCCCCGGAGGGACCATAGCCAAAAACATTCAGTACTTC CASSPGGTIAKNIQYF
TRBJ1-2 TRBV3-1 many TRBD1 TGTGCCAGCAGCTATGGGACAGCATATGGCTACACCTTC CASSYGTAYGYTF
TRBJ2-3 TRBV12-3/TRBV12-4 many . TGTGCCAGCAGTCCCCGGGTAGATACGCAGTATTTT CASSPRVDTQYF
TRBJ2-7 TRBV12-3/TRBV12-4 many . TGTGCCAGCAGTTTGTTGCGAACAGAGTACGAGCAGTACTTC CASSLLRTEYEQYF
TRBJ1-3 TRBV5-1 few TRBD1 TGCGCCAGCAGCTCGACGACAGGGGGAGGTAACACCATATATTTT CASSSTTGGGNTIYF
TRBJ1-1 TRBV7-8 many . TGTGCCAGCAGCTTCCGGGCCATGAACACTGAAGCTTTCTTT CASSFRAMNTEAFF
TRBJ2-1 TRBV4-1 few TRBD2 TGCGCCAGCAGCCAAGATCACGACCCTAGCGGGAGATGGAATGAGCAGTTCTTC CASSQDHDPSGRWNEQFF